The clone carrying this TCR beta chain has at least ten counts. Its antigen is undetermined. Germline V CDR1 and CDR2: SGDLS, YYNGEE. V was cut by 0 bases and J by 7 bases, with 16 bases left in between. The CDR3 totals 16 residues. This entry is derived from a study of breast tumors, draining lymph nodes, adjacent tissues. Points from the study as a whole: Tumor repertoires ranked between lymph nodes and nontumor tissue in diversity, with V and J gene preferences. Tumor and nontumor repertoires were significantly more similar in luminal-like than in basal-like breast cancer.

MiXCR, run by TCRdb on the multiplex PCR reads, gives a single entry per CDR3 protein. The top ten hold 8.4% of the sample, which has 70,000 or so distinct CDR3 sequences, approximately 45% seen once. The source of this sequence is a female donor with breast cancer. Some clones in this sample may be carry-over from other donors' samples. The rearrangement links TRBV9 to TRBJ1-4, with D possibly matching TRBD1 (5 bases). Sequenced sample: breast tumor tissue. The CDR3 spells CASSVGQRGRGEKLFF. The DNA for the CDR3 is TGTGCCAGCAGCGTAGGACAACGGGGAAGGGGTGAAAAACTGTTTTTT.